Below, 16 T cell receptor beta chains from the same sample are listed, as sequenced in a study of technical replicates of blood from a few donors. Assay: immunoSEQ multiplex PCR; the TCRdb copy retains only in-frame clones and omits some. The sample holds some 60,000 clones, 91% seen once. Source material: PBMCs. The receptors were gathered from a human donor in good health. Some clones in this sample may be carry-over from other donors' samples.

V and J are TRBV6-5 and TRBJ1-1; the D is unclear. Germline loops: CDR1 MNHEY, CDR2 SVGAGI. V was clipped by 6 bases and J by 2 bases, with 16 bases between them. The CDR3 is 15 amino acids. CDR3 sequence: CASSPPGDGNTEAFF. CDR3 DNA: TGTGCCAGCAGCCCCCCCGGGGATGGAAACACTGAAGCTTTCTTT.

The J gene is TRBJ1-2, the V gene TRBV4-1; D may be TRBD1 (6 bases). The CDR3 consists of 15 residues. V lost 1 base and J 4 bases, leaving 13 bases between the germline ends. Germline V gene lookup returns CDR1 MGHRA and CDR2 YSYEKL. The CDR3 loop reads CASSQGGQASYGYTF. As DNA, the CDR3 is TGCGCCAGCAGCCAAGGGGGGCAGGCCTCCTATGGCTACACCTTC.

The chain has TRBV18 and TRBJ2-7; D remains unclear. Germline V gives CDR1 KGHSH, CDR2 LQKENI. The CDR3 runs to 14 residues. V lost 5 bases and J 2 bases, leaving 13 bases between the germline ends. The CDR3 reads CASSANAVAYEQYF. Here the CDR3 DNA reads TGTGCCAGCTCAGCCAATGCAGTGGCCTACGAGCAGTACTTC.

The genes are TRBV15 and TRBJ2-1; TRBD1 might be the D (7 bases). Trimming removed 1 base from V and 7 bases from J, with 11 bases in between. This CDR3 has 14 amino acids. Germline CDR1 LNHNV, CDR2 YYDKDF (reference sequence). Here the CDR3 DNA reads TGTGCCACCAGCAGAGGGCAGGGGGGAAATGAGCAGTTCTTC. Translated: CATSRGQGGNEQFF.

The rearrangement links TRBV5-1 to TRBJ1-6; D remains unclear. The V end was cut by 4 bases, the J end by 9 bases, with 11 bases between. The germline gives CDR1 SGHRS, CDR2 YFSETQ. The CDR3 loop spans 13 amino acids. This CDR3 reads CASSQTLGSPLHF. CDR3 coding DNA: TGCGCCAGCAGCCAGACATTAGGTTCACCCCTCCACTTT.

The V and J genes are TRBV5-4 and TRBJ1-4; 10 nucleotides align to TRBD1. The length of the CDR3 is 16 residues. Germline V gives CDR1 SGHNT, CDR2 YYREEE (reference sequence). The junction had 7 bases not matched to a gene; V was cut back by 0 bases and J by 8 bases. The CDR3 sequence is CASSLGRTGGMEKLFF. In DNA form, the CDR3 reads TGTGCCAGCAGCTTGGGGAGGACAGGGGGAATGGAAAAACTGTTTTTT.

J is TRBJ1-5 and V is TRBV4-1, with D possibly being TRBD1 (6 bases). Germline lookup yields CDR1 MGHRA and CDR2 YSYEKL. The V gene lost 3 bases and the J gene lost 2 bases, with 14 bases spanning the gap. This CDR3 contains 16 residues. CDR3 sequence (DNA): TGCGCCAGCAGCCAGGGGGACACGGGGCGCAATCAGCCCCAGCATTTT. This translates into CASSQGDTGRNQPQHF.

V gene TRBV7-9 combines with J gene TRBJ2-5, with 7 bases identical to TRBD1. Trimming took 6 bases from V and 1 from J; bases not matched to a gene: 5. This CDR3 comprises 14 residues. The germline V gene encodes CDR1 SEHNR and CDR2 FQNEAQ (reference sequence). CDR3 protein: CASRTGTAQETQYF. In nucleotides, the CDR3 is TGTGCCAGCAGGACAGGGACGGCCCAAGAGACCCAGTACTTC.

This chain links TRBV7-2 with TRBJ2-3, with D unclear. Germline V gene data show CDR1 as SGHTA and CDR2 as FQGNSA. V lost 7 bases to trimming and J lost 6 bases, with 14 bases between them. The CDR3 spans 13 residues. The CDR3 region is CASTPNLGDTQYF. The DNA of the CDR3 is TGTGCCAGCACCCCAAACCTCGGGGATACGCAGTATTTT.

The rearrangement joins TRBV7-2 to TRBJ2-1; D may be TRBD2 (5 bases). With 4 bases removed from V and 8 bases from J, the gap between germline ends came to 15 bases. CDR3 length equals 14 residues. CDR1 is SGHTA, CDR2 FQGNSA, per germline. CDR3 sequence: CASSSSGSPYEQFF. The DNA for the CDR3 is TGTGCCAGCAGCTCCTCGGGGTCGCCTTATGAGCAGTTCTTC.

J is TRBJ2-1 and V is TRBV2; D remains ambiguous. The CDR3 has 13 residues. Germline V lookup: CDR1 SNHLY, CDR2 FYNNEI. The ends were cut back, 4 bases at V and 5 bases at J, with 9 bases in the middle. CDR3 amino acids: CASSAGWDNEQFF. The CDR3 DNA reads as TGTGCCAGCAGTGCCGGGTGGGACAATGAGCAGTTCTTC.

CDR3 residues: CASSPVDSGHGYTF. CDR3 nucleotide sequence: TGTGCCAGCAGCCCGGTGGACTCAGGCCATGGCTACACCTTC. The V and J genes are TRBV5-6 and TRBJ1-2, with unresolved D. V was clipped by 4 bases and J by 6 bases, with 16 bases between them. CDR3 length: 14 amino acids. Germline assignment: CDR1 SGHDT and CDR2 YYEEEE.

The chain employs TRBV4-3 and TRBJ2-2; D is unclear. Germline V gene lookup returns CDR1 LGHNA and CDR2 YSLEER. The CDR3 consists of 15 residues. V was cut by 1 base and J by 1 base, with 7 bases left in between. The CDR3 bases are TGCGCCAGCAGCCAAGTTTACAAGAACACCGGGGAGCTGTTTTTT. Its translation: CASSQVYKNTGELFF.

The chain uses TRBV29-1 and TRBJ2-2, with 9 bases matching TRBD2. The CDR3 consists of 14 residues. V lost 4 bases to trimming and J lost 7 bases; unmatched junction nucleotides: 7. Germline assignment: CDR1 SQVTM and CDR2 ANQGSEA. The CDR3: CSVGAGGPSGELFF. The CDR3 DNA reads TGCAGCGTTGGAGCGGGGGGCCCCAGCGGGGAGCTGTTTTTT.

This chain connects TRBV30 to TRBJ2-3, with TRBD2 as a possible D gene (6 bases). The germline V gene has CDR1 GTSNPN and CDR2 SVGIG (reference sequence). The CDR3 consists of 14 residues. V lost 3 bases and J 5 bases, leaving 15 bases between the germline ends. DNA of the CDR3: TGTGCCTGGAGGGACAATAGGCGGGGAGATACGCAGTATTTT. Protein: CAWRDNRRGDTQYF.

This chain joins TRBV18 and TRBJ2-5, with TRBD1 matching 7 bases. The CDR3 consists of 13 residues. CDR1 and CDR2 from the germline V gene are KGHSH and LQKENI. Unmatched junction bases numbered 1, after V lost 3 bases and J lost 3 bases. CDR3: CASSPGTEETQYF. Written as DNA, the CDR3 is TGTGCCAGCTCACCGGGGACAGAAGAGACCCAGTACTTC.